The 31 T cell receptor beta chains reported below all come from one sample, sequenced in a study of T-cell memory formation after mild COVID-19 (dated by TCRdb to the early 2020s). To prepare the library, 5' RACE was applied. The reads were generated on an Illumina NovaSeq 6000. Starting from the raw public reads, TCRdb applied fastp trimming at Q25, assembled clones with MiXCR and retained in-frame beta chains. Records with the same CDR3 protein are collapsed into one entry carrying the most frequent genes and DNA. The sample table shows a few hundred thousand distinct CDR3 sequences, and roughly 26% are seen once. 8.5% to 9% of the sample belongs to the ten largest clones. Sequencing was carried out using PBMCs or a T cell subset sorted from them (not recorded which). Receptors originate from an adult woman who had mild COVID-19 (a few samples of this study predate the infection). The sample titles of this study are shuffled in the database, so cell type and time point are left out; the donor was told from shared clones.

The sample holds a few counts of this clonotype. The chain carries TRBV29-1 and TRBJ2-3; D call uncertain. V gave up 2 bases and J gave up 7 bases, with 10 bases separating them. The CDR3 contains 12 residues. Germline CDR1 reads SQVTM; CDR2 reads ANQGSEA. The CDR3 sequence is CSVETVWNTQYF. In DNA, the CDR3 is TGCAGCGTTGAAACGGTGTGGAATACGCAGTATTTT.

V is TRBV12-3 or TRBV12-4 and J is TRBJ1-2, with D perhaps TRBD1 (5 bases). Trimming left V 3 bases short and J 6 bases short, with 11 bases between. The CDR3 is made up of 13 amino acids. The CDR3 DNA reads TGTGCCAGCAGTTTCCAGGGAATCGATGGCTACACCTTC. Translation: CASSFQGIDGYTF.

This rearrangement joins TRBV11-3 to TRBJ2-3; TRBD1 matches 9 bases. V was pared by 5 bases and J by 4 bases, with 4 bases of the junction left unmatched. The CDR3 loop spans 14 amino acids. The germline gives CDR1 SGHNT, CDR2 YENEEA. The CDR3 region is CASSRRQGADTQYF. The DNA for the CDR3 is TGTGCCAGCAGCCGTAGACAGGGGGCAGATACGCAGTATTTT.

The sample holds a few counts of this clonotype. The genes are TRBV4-2 and TRBJ2-1; TRBD2 aligns across 14 bases. The ends lost 3 bases at V and 0 bases at J; junction bases unmatched: 10. CDR1 is LGHNA and CDR2 is YNFKEQ in the germline V gene. CDR3 size: 20 residues. The CDR3 nucleotides are TGTGCCAGCAGCCAGGTCGGACTAGCGGGAGGAGGGGGCTCCTACAATGAGCAGTTCTTC. Encoded protein: CASSQVGLAGGGGSYNEQFF.

V gene TRBV2 combines with J gene TRBJ2-5; TRBD1 is a possible D gene (5 bases). Per germline, CDR1 SNHLY and CDR2 FYNNEI. Trimming shortened V by 3 bases and J by 2 bases, and 16 bases separated the two germline ends. The CDR3 contains 16 residues. For the CDR3, the DNA is TGTGCCAGCAGTGAGATACAGGTTGGTCGGCAAGAGACCCAGTACTTC. It encodes CASSEIQVGRQETQYF.

V and J are TRBV6-2 or TRBV6-3 and TRBJ2-7; a weak D match, TRBD2 (6 bases). The V gene lost 0 bases and the J gene lost 4 bases, with 25 bases spanning the gap. Germline V gene sequence: CDR1 MNHEY, CDR2 SVGEGT. This CDR3 has 19 residues. CDR3 bases: TGTGCCAGCAGTTACTCGACCGCGGGACTGGAGGATCGGTGGTACGAGCAGTACTTC. Encoded protein: CASSYSTAGLEDRWYEQYF.

This clonotype has a handful of counts. This chain joins TRBV7-3 and TRBJ1-1; possibly TRBD1 for D (6 bases). Trimming took 5 bases from V and 5 from J, leaving 18 bases between them. Per the germline V gene, CDR1 is SGHTA and CDR2 is FQGTGA. There are 15 residues in the CDR3. Written as DNA, the CDR3 is TGTGCCAGCAGCCCGACGGGGGCGCGGGGGACTGAAGCTTTCTTT. Translated: CASSPTGARGTEAFF.

The chain couples TRBV7-2 to TRBJ1-2; D gene uncertain. The CDR3 spans 15 residues. The germline CDR1 and CDR2 sequences are SGHTA and FQGNSA. V was clipped by 6 bases and J by 4 bases, with 18 bases between them. CDR3 coding DNA: TGTGCCAGCAGAGCGGACGGGATCTTTAGCTATGGCTACACCTTC. It yields the protein CASRADGIFSYGYTF.

Only a few counts were recorded for this clonotype. The rearrangement links TRBV11-3 to TRBJ2-1; TRBD1 agrees at 12 bases. This CDR3 comprises 15 residues. CDR1 is SGHNT and CDR2 is YENEEA in the germline V gene. The V segment lost 4 bases and the J segment 8 bases; nucleotides outside the gene matches: 6. Written as DNA, the CDR3 is TGTGCCAGCAGCTATCGGGACAGGGGGCGATATGAGCAGTTCTTC. It specifies CASSYRDRGRYEQFF.

This clonotype showed up many times. The chain employs TRBV19 and TRBJ2-2; D is undetermined. The V gene's germline CDR1 is LNHDA and CDR2 SQIVND (reference sequence). Trimming left V 8 bases short and J 0 bases short, with 16 bases between. This CDR3 is built from 16 residues. The CDR3 nucleotides are TGTGCCAGTTGGGTAGGTGGGATTGCGAACACCGGGGAGCTGTTTTTT. It translates to CASWVGGIANTGELFF.

This chain joins TRBV4-1 and TRBJ2-7, with D possibly TRBD2 on 5 matching bases. CDR1 and CDR2 from the germline V gene are MGHRA and YSYEKL. CDR3 length: 18 residues. V gave up 1 base and J gave up 6 bases, with 25 bases separating them. DNA for the CDR3: TGCGCCAGCAGCCAAGGGAGGTTAGTGGACCCTCGGCTCGGCGAGCAGTACTTC. Its protein is CASSQGRLVDPRLGEQYF.

The gene calls are TRBV7-8 and TRBJ1-5, with D perhaps matching TRBD1 (6 bases). The CDR3 sequence is 15 residues long. The V end lost 2 bases, the J end lost 4 bases, and 12 bases lay between the germline ends. Per germline, CDR1 SGHVS and CDR2 FQNEAQ. The CDR3 sequence is CASSLYAQGNQPQHF. CDR3 bases: TGTGCCAGCAGCTTATACGCTCAGGGGAATCAGCCCCAGCATTTT. Full variable domain (rest looked up from reference TRBV7-8 and TRBJ1-5): GAGVSQSPRYKVAKRGQDVALRCDPISGHVSLFWYQQALGQGPEFLTYFQNEAQLDKSGLPSDRFFAERPEGSVSTLKIQRTQQEDSAVYLCASSLYAQGNQPQHFGDGTRLSIL.

This clonotype was detected only a few times. The chain has TRBV20-1 and TRBJ1-2; 7 nucleotides align to TRBD1. The germline CDR1 and CDR2 sequences are DFQATT and SNEGSKA (reference sequence). V dropped 0 bases and J dropped 4; count of bases not matched to a gene: 5. The CDR3 covers 14 residues. The CDR3 protein is CSAREGQLFYGYTF. The CDR3, as DNA: TGCAGTGCTAGAGAGGGACAGCTCTTCTATGGCTACACCTTC.

CDR3 nucleotide sequence: TGTGCCAGCGCGTGGGCGGCGAGCTCCTACAATGAGCAGTTCTTC. This sequence encodes CASAWAASSYNEQFF. The chain couples TRBV7-9 to TRBJ2-1, with D unclear. CDR3 length equals 15 residues. Germline V gene sequence: CDR1 SEHNR, CDR2 FQNEAQ (reference sequence). With 8 bases removed from V and 0 bases from J, the gap between germline ends came to 14 bases. The variable domain in full, completed from reference TRBV7-9 and TRBJ2-1, reads DTGVSQNPRHKITKRGQNVTFRCDPISEHNRLYWYRQTLGQGPEFLTYFQNEAQLEKSRLLSDRFSAERPKGSFSTLEIQRTEQGDSAMYLCASAWAASSYNEQFFGPGTRLTVL.

The J gene is TRBJ2-7, the V gene TRBV7-9; possible D gene TRBD2, 5 bases. Trimming removed 3 bases from V and 5 bases from J, with 8 bases in between. CDR1 is SEHNR, CDR2 FQNEAQ, per germline (reference sequence). The CDR3 runs to 12 residues. In DNA, the CDR3 is TGTGCCAGCAGCTTGTCCGGGAACGAGCAGTACTTC. It is translated as CASSLSGNEQYF.

This clonotype was picked up one time. The chain is built from TRBV7-6 and TRBJ1-2, with 7 bases lining up with TRBD1. The CDR3 is made up of 14 amino acids. Germline lookup yields CDR1 SGHVS and CDR2 FNYEAQ. Trimming at V came to 5 bases and at J to 5 bases, leaving 8 bases not matched to a gene. Written as DNA, the CDR3 is TGTGCCAGCAGCCCGGGACAGCATCTTTATGGCTACACCTTC. Protein sequence: CASSPGQHLYGYTF.

This clonotype was seen a handful of times. The junction does not match germline at one end; this may be a read error. The chain has TRBV24-1 and TRBJ2-2; TRBD2 is a possible D gene (6 bases). The length of the CDR3 is 15 residues. Germline CDR1 is KGHDR and CDR2 is SFDVKD. CDR3 loop: CATSDFSGNTGELFF. DNA of the CDR3: TGTGCCACCAGCGATTTTAGCGGTAACACCGGGGAGCTGTTTTTT.

The V gene is TRBV5-1, the J gene TRBJ2-5; D is perhaps TRBD1 (6 bases). V lost 3 bases to trimming and J lost 2 bases, with 11 bases between them. The CDR3 runs to 14 residues. Germline V lookup: CDR1 SGHRS, CDR2 YFSETQ. The CDR3 bases are TGCGCCAGCAGCTCTACAGGGTGGCAAGAGACCCAGTACTTC. Amino acid sequence: CASSSTGWQETQYF. Full variable domain (missing parts from reference TRBV5-1 and TRBJ2-5): KAGVTQTPRYLIKTRGQQVTLSCSPISGHRSVSWYQQTPGQGLQFLFEYFSETQRNKGNFPGRFSGRQFSNSRSEMNVSTLELGDSALYLCASSSTGWQETQYFGPGTRLLVL.

V is TRBV5-4 and J is TRBJ2-7; D could derive from TRBD1 or TRBD2 (6 bases each). The CDR3 has 19 amino acids. V lost 4 bases and J lost 9, with 35 bases in between. Looked up from germline, CDR1 is SGHNT and CDR2 is YYREEE (reference sequence). The CDR3 DNA is TGTGCCAGCAGCCTCGGACTTTCCACGACGGGGGCCAGAAGTAGCGGGCAGTACTTC. Its protein is CASSLGLSTTGARSSGQYF.

The J gene is TRBJ2-6, the V gene TRBV24-1; TRBD1 or TRBD2 may be the D gene (6 bases each). Germline V gene data show CDR1 as KGHDR and CDR2 as SFDVKD. Trimming cost V 3 bases and J 2 bases, with 19 bases left between them. The CDR3 spans 19 residues. The CDR3 here is CATSDPPGQRGAGANVLTF. The CDR3 coding sequence is TGTGCCACCAGTGATCCCCCGGGTCAAAGGGGGGCTGGGGCCAACGTCCTGACTTTC.

This clonotype was counted between two and nine times. A junction boundary mismatches the germline segment, possibly from a read error. V is TRBV5-1 and J is TRBJ2-3; no clear D. Germline lookup yields CDR1 SGHRS and CDR2 YFSETQ. This CDR3 region has 11 residues. The CDR3 sequence: CASSWLDTQYF. CDR3 bases: TGCGCCAGTAGCTGGCTGGATACGCAGTATTTT.

This clonotype appeared a few times. This sequence joins TRBV6-2 or TRBV6-3 and TRBJ2-7; no firm D call. The CDR3 is 11 amino acids. In germline, CDR1 is MNHEY, CDR2 SVGEGT. The V end was cut by 5 bases, the J end by 4 bases, with 6 bases between. For the CDR3, the DNA is TGTGCCAGCAGTCATCAATACGAGCAGTACTTC. This sequence encodes CASSHQYEQYF.

This clonotype was counted a few times. This chain joins TRBV5-1 and TRBJ2-7, with D hard to call. This CDR3 is built from 13 residues. V shed 9 bases and J shed 1 base, with 14 bases lying between them. Per the germline V gene, CDR1 is SGHRS and CDR2 is YFSETQ. The CDR3 DNA is TGCGCCACCCCCCCCTGGGGTTCCTACGAGCAGTACTTC. Translating it yields CATPPWGSYEQYF.

The V gene is TRBV5-1, the J gene TRBJ1-3; D perhaps matches TRBD1 (5 bases). Trimming took 4 bases from V and 4 from J, leaving 15 bases between them. The germline V gene has CDR1 SGHRS and CDR2 YFSETQ. The CDR3 extends over 15 amino acids. The CDR3: CASSGTGGSGNTIYF. CDR3 DNA: TGCGCCAGCAGCGGTACTGGGGGGAGCGGAAACACCATATATTTT.

This clonotype was observed a few times. This chain joins TRBV9 and TRBJ1-3; TRBD1 might be the D (6 bases). Trimming removed 3 bases from V and 8 bases from J, with 15 bases in between. CDR3 length equals 14 residues. Germline CDR1 and CDR2: SGDLS and YYNGEE. CDR3 loop: CASSAGGAKDTIYF. Written as DNA, the CDR3 is TGTGCCAGCAGCGCTGGGGGGGCGAAGGACACCATATATTTT.

V usage is TRBV20-1 and J usage is TRBJ2-7; the D gene is possibly TRBD2 (6 bases). The CDR3 runs 15 residues. From germline, CDR1 is DFQATT and CDR2 SNEGSKA (reference sequence). Trimming took 5 bases from V and 1 from J, leaving 18 bases between them. The CDR3 reads CSAGGGGGWSYEQYF. The DNA for the CDR3 is TGCAGTGCTGGGGGAGGCGGCGGATGGTCCTACGAGCAGTACTTC.

In this sample, this clonotype turned up many times. The V and J genes are TRBV24-1 and TRBJ2-5, with unresolved D. CDR3 size: 12 residues. V gave up 3 bases and J gave up 4 bases, with 5 bases separating them. Germline CDR1 is KGHDR and CDR2 is SFDVKD. The CDR3 sequence: CATSDPGETQYF. The CDR3 DNA is TGTGCCACCAGTGATCCGGGAGAGACCCAGTACTTC.

This clonotype has only a few counts. This chain connects TRBV9 to TRBJ2-1; D may correspond to TRBD1 or TRBD2 (5 bases each). The V and J ends lost 2 bases and 2 bases respectively, with 11 bases between them. CDR1 and CDR2 from the germline V gene are SGDLS and YYNGEE. This CDR3 comprises 15 residues. CDR3 protein: CASSVGTRTYNEQFF. The CDR3 DNA follows: TGTGCCAGCAGCGTCGGGACGAGAACCTACAATGAGCAGTTCTTC.

This clonotype was picked up a small number of times. The chain carries TRBV18 and TRBJ1-1; possible D gene TRBD1, 5 bases. Looked up from germline, CDR1 is KGHSH and CDR2 is LQKENI. The V gene lost 4 bases and the J gene lost 4 bases, with 16 bases spanning the gap. The CDR3 spans 15 residues. CDR3 coding DNA: TGTGCCAGCTCACAAACGGGGGGATCGGGCACTGAAGCTTTCTTT. Protein: CASSQTGGSGTEAFF.

The table lists this clonotype with a few counts. The V gene is TRBV6-2 or TRBV6-3, the J gene TRBJ2-2; TRBD2 matches 7 bases. The V segment lost 6 bases and the J segment 6 bases; nucleotides outside the gene matches: 10. CDR1 is MNHEY, CDR2 SVGEGT, per germline. The CDR3 has 15 residues. DNA for the CDR3: TGTGCCAGCAGCCGTACGACTAGCTTAGCCGGGGAGCTGTTTTTT. Its protein product is CASSRTTSLAGELFF.

This clonotype showed up just a few times. The chain links TRBV7-2 to TRBJ2-3; 13 nucleotides agree with TRBD2. The CDR3 sequence is 14 residues long. Unmatched junction bases numbered 0, after V lost 5 bases and J lost 4 bases. From germline, CDR1 is SGHTA and CDR2 FQGNSA. DNA for the CDR3: TGTGCCAGCAGCGGACTAGCGGGAGCAGATACGCAGTATTTT. Amino acid sequence: CASSGLAGADTQYF.